This T cell receptor (beta chain) was recovered during a study of PD-1 blockade in classical Hodgkin lymphoma. Overall study findings and caveats: Reports indicated that newly diagnosed patients had lower baseline TCR diversity than healthy donors did. Prior to therapy, complete responders displayed diversity much like that of newly diagnosed patients.

Germline-derived CDR1 and CDR2 are SEHNR and FQNEAQ (reference sequence). The CDR3 extends over 13 amino acids. The V end was cut by 5 bases, the J end by 0 bases, with 8 bases between. To note about this clone: Its antigen is still unknown.

TCRdb's copy holds only in-frame clones and misses some; the assay was immunoSEQ multiplex PCR. The data show some 95,000 clones, with nearly 90% seen just once and roughly 10% held by the top ten. Relapses following autologous stem cell transplantation were seen in all patients, with brentuximab vedotin exposure varying. Best responses fell into complete response, partial response or progressive disease. This rearrangement joins TRBV7-9 to TRBJ2-7, with D perhaps matching TRBD2 (5 bases). The TCR was taken from a human donor with classical Hodgkin lymphoma. The sample here was peripheral blood mononuclear cells (PBMCs), taken before the second cycle of nivolumab. In DNA form, the CDR3 reads TGTGCCAGCAGCCGGGGTAGCTCCTACGAGCAGTACTTC. Encoded protein: CASSRGSSYEQYF.